These T cell receptor beta chains were read from a single sample in a study of cytomegalovirus exposure and HLA in healthy donors. The repertoire was sequenced with immunoSEQ multiplex PCR; TCRdb's copy has only in-frame clones and lacks some. The table lists 150,000 to 200,000 clones, under 85% of them singletons. The sample taken for sequencing was PBMCs. These receptors were collected from a human donor in good health. The CDR3 runs from the conserved cysteine through the conserved F or W. A D gene is named only where the DNA matches it firmly. The size field is filled for only some rows; it gives once, few, many or a size class.

CDR3 length: 14
D gene: TRBD1
V gene: TRBV5-1
clone size: NA
CDR3 protein: CASRPQGAESPLHF

CDR3 length: 18
D gene: NA
V gene: TRBV27
clone size: NA
CDR3 protein: CASSSRKTVLTTNEKLFF

CDR3 length: 15
D gene: NA
V gene: TRBV5-5
clone size: NA
CDR3 protein: CASRSQVLSGSPLHF

CDR3 length: 15
D gene: TRBD1
V gene: TRBV6-1
clone size: NA
CDR3 protein: CASSEEKDRGYEQYF

CDR3 length: 14
D gene: NA
V gene: TRBV11-3
clone size: NA
CDR3 protein: CASSWRGGDSPLHF

CDR3 length: 16
D gene: TRBD1
V gene: TRBV25-1
clone size: NA
CDR3 protein: CASSELGTANTGELFF

CDR3 length: 13
D gene: TRBD2
V gene: TRBV6-1
clone size: NA
CDR3 protein: CASILAGGNEQYF

CDR3 length: 16
D gene: TRBD2
V gene: TRBV19
clone size: once
CDR3 protein: CASSIGSAGDTDTQYF

CDR3 length: 15
D gene: NA
V gene: TRBV6-5
clone size: once
CDR3 protein: CASSYRVNSNQPQHF

CDR3 length: 14
D gene: TRBD1
V gene: TRBV7-8
clone size: few
CDR3 protein: CASSIPGQQETQYF

CDR3 length: 13
D gene: NA
V gene: TRBV19
clone size: few
CDR3 protein: CASSIERRGKAFF

CDR3 length: 18
D gene: TRBD1
V gene: TRBV27
clone size: few
CDR3 protein: CASSTLQGAASGANVLTF

CDR3 length: 15
D gene: NA
V gene: TRBV10-3
clone size: NA
CDR3 protein: CAISVDSGPLYEQYF

CDR3 length: 14
D gene: TRBD1
V gene: TRBV7-9
clone size: once
CDR3 protein: CASSAGQGAMALHF

CDR3 length: 14
D gene: NA
V gene: TRBV6-5
clone size: NA
CDR3 protein: CASRTSGQNEKLFF

CDR3 length: 10
D gene: NA
V gene: TRBV19
clone size: NA
CDR3 protein: CASNNGELFF

CDR3 length: 16
D gene: TRBD2
V gene: TRBV27
clone size: NA
CDR3 protein: CASRTGTSGGANEQFF

CDR3 length: 14
D gene: TRBD2
V gene: TRBV7-2
clone size: NA
CDR3 protein: CASSPQRGDHEQYF

CDR3 length: 16
D gene: TRBD1
V gene: TRBV9
clone size: NA
CDR3 protein: CASSVDGQGRLYGYTF

CDR3 length: 16
D gene: TRBD2
V gene: TRBV10-1
clone size: NA
CDR3 protein: CASSVAGIAGVYEQFF

CDR3 length: 12
D gene: NA
V gene: TRBV29-1
clone size: NA
CDR3 protein: CSVEDSSYEQYF

CDR3 length: 14
D gene: TRBD1
V gene: TRBV27
clone size: few
CDR3 protein: CASRRTGANEKLFF

CDR3 length: 14
D gene: TRBD1
V gene: TRBV7-9
clone size: NA
CDR3 protein: CASSTGGDNQPQHF

CDR3 length: 16
D gene: TRBD1
V gene: TRBV5-8
clone size: NA
CDR3 protein: CASSLAVGTGIEEAFF

CDR3 length: 15
D gene: TRBD2
V gene: TRBV19
clone size: NA
CDR3 protein: CASSSWLAEQETQYF

CDR3 length: 16
D gene: NA
V gene: TRBV19
clone size: NA
CDR3 protein: CASSRGRSSGANVLTF

CDR3 length: 13
D gene: NA
V gene: TRBV7-9
clone size: few
CDR3 protein: CASSPRDSDSLFF

CDR3 length: 17
D gene: TRBD2
V gene: TRBV5-6
clone size: NA
CDR3 protein: CASSFIGLAGYTYEQYF

CDR3 length: 14
D gene: TRBD1
V gene: TRBV18
clone size: NA
CDR3 protein: CASSPPGTGARFTF

CDR3 length: 17
D gene: NA
V gene: TRBV7-9
clone size: NA
CDR3 protein: CASSPIPGRGQGETQYF

CDR3 length: 15
D gene: NA
V gene: TRBV4-3
clone size: NA
CDR3 protein: CASSKGGGSPGELFF

CDR3 length: 15
D gene: NA
V gene: TRBV4-1
clone size: NA
CDR3 protein: CASSHGQSPQETQYF

CDR3 length: 14
D gene: NA
V gene: TRBV7-8
clone size: few
CDR3 protein: CASSARRQATEAFF

CDR3 length: 19
D gene: TRBD2
V gene: TRBV14
clone size: few
CDR3 protein: CASSQELFKASGGWNEQFF

CDR3 length: 14
D gene: TRBD1
V gene: TRBV11-3
clone size: NA
CDR3 protein: CASSTGQVGNEQFF

CDR3 length: 13
D gene: TRBD1
V gene: TRBV7-9
clone size: NA
CDR3 protein: CASNSGGNDEQFF

CDR3 length: 14
D gene: NA
V gene: TRBV5-6
clone size: few
CDR3 protein: CASSSVNGNHEQYF

CDR3 length: 15
D gene: NA
V gene: TRBV11-3
clone size: NA
CDR3 protein: CASSPQGGFPYEQYF

CDR3 length: 15
D gene: TRBD1
V gene: TRBV15
clone size: few
CDR3 protein: CATSRAGQGAYEQYF

CDR3 length: 16
D gene: TRBD1
V gene: TRBV5-6
clone size: NA
CDR3 protein: CASSPGTGRTNTEAFF

CDR3 length: 15
D gene: TRBD2
V gene: TRBV10-3
clone size: NA
CDR3 protein: CAIRGLAGDTDTQYF

CDR3 length: 16
D gene: NA
V gene: TRBV6-4
clone size: NA
CDR3 protein: CASSVGSGLSTDTQYF

CDR3 length: 16
D gene: TRBD2
V gene: TRBV4-1
clone size: few
CDR3 protein: CASSQVGAGGTYEQYF

CDR3 length: 16
D gene: TRBD1
V gene: TRBV5-1
clone size: NA
CDR3 protein: CASSLGDRGPSNEQYF

CDR3 length: 14
D gene: NA
V gene: TRBV10-1
clone size: NA
CDR3 protein: CASRVGQHNYGYTF

CDR3 length: 14
D gene: NA
V gene: TRBV6-5
clone size: once
CDR3 protein: CASSYAPALPDQYF

CDR3 length: 14
D gene: NA
V gene: TRBV29-1
clone size: NA
CDR3 protein: CSVERFQGGETQYF

CDR3 length: 18
D gene: TRBD2
V gene: TRBV6-1
clone size: NA
CDR3 protein: CASSEALSLAGGQETQYF